This T cell receptor beta chain came from a study of cytotoxic CD8 clonotypes in ibrutinib-treated CLL. Background on the study: Patient counts were about a dozen relapsed/refractory, some 14 treatment-naive and around 18 IGHV unmutated.

To note about this clone: Its specificity is unknown.

The data were produced by immunoSEQ multiplex PCR, yet TCRdb's version contains in-frame clones alone and is incomplete. The repertoire holds approximately 92,000 clones, with roughly four fifths as singletons. The CDR3 is made up of 14 amino acids. From germline, CDR1 is LNHDA and CDR2 SQIVND (reference sequence). Losses at the gene ends were 6 bases for V and 8 bases for J; bases not matched to a gene: 5. Study-level points and caveats: Lymph node repertoires were not studied, and sampling times were unmatched.

The clonotype originates from a human donor with chronic lymphocytic leukemia. The sequencing here drew on PBMCs, taken after 24 months of ibrutinib treatment. This chain joins TRBV19 and TRBJ1-6, with 9 positions matching TRBD1. This CDR3 is CASRGQGGDSPLHF. The CDR3 DNA sequence: TGTGCCAGTAGGGGACAGGGCGGCGATTCACCCCTCCACTTT.